This TCR beta chain was captured in a study of molecular identifiers for immune sequencing clone quantification. On the study more broadly: Replicate experiments divided RNA from roughly 20,000 or 100,000 naive CD8 cells into five parts and sequenced four.

Via MiXCR, TCRdb re-called the PCR reads, giving one row per CDR3 protein. The table has about 320,000 distinct CDR3 sequences, 24% seen once; the top ten hold around 0.76%. Germline V gives CDR1 KGHSH, CDR2 LQKENI. V was clipped by 4 bases and J by 0 bases; unmatched bases: 14. The CDR3 runs 18 residues. The J gene is TRBJ2-5, the V gene TRBV18; 7 nucleotides match TRBD1. This clonotype originated in a human donor in good health. Some libraries in this study had Jurkat cell RNA spiked in. The sequenced sample was naive CD8+ T cells from blood, with Jurkat cell RNA spiked in. The subset was: FACS-sorted CD8+CD4-CCR7+CD45RA+ naive T cells. In nucleotides, the CDR3 is TGTGCCAGCTCACGAATGACACCGGGACAGAGGTACCAAGAGACCCAGTACTTC. Translation: CASSRMTPGQRYQETQYF. Supplemented by reference TRBV18 and TRBJ2-5, the full variable domain reads NAGVMQNPRHLVRRRGQEARLRCSPMKGHSHVYWYRQLPEEGLKFMVYLQKENIIDESGMPKERFSAEFPKEGPSILRIQQVVRGDSAAYFCASSRMTPGQRYQETQYFGPGTRLLVL.